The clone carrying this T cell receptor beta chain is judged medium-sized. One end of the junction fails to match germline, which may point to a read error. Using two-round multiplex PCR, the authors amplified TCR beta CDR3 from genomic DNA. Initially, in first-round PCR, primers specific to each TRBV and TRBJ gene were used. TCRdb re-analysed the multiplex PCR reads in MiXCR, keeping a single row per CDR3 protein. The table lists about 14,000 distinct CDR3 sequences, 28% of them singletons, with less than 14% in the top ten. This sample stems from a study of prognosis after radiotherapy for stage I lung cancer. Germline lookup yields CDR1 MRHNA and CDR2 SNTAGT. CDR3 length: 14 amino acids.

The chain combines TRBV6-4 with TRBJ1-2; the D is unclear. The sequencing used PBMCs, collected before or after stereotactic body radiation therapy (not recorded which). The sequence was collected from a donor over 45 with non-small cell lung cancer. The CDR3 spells CASSERALNSGYTF. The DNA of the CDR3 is TGTGCCAGCAGTGAACGGGCCCTCAACTCTGGCTACACCTTC.